This TCR beta chain was obtained from a study of blood T cell repertoires in COVID-19. Study-level background: Italy, Spain and the United States were the sources of the convalescent and acute COVID-19 samples. T cells, B-cell-depleted T cells, or PBMCs provided the cDNA or gDNA that served as material.

In the original workflow: Reference gene primers were amplified, and this amplification served to estimate nucleated cell counts. The table came from immunoSEQ multiplex PCR; TCRdb's copy has only in-frame clones and leaves some out. Clone size and V and J calls were adopted from that table, with D and trimming inferred from the DNA. The data contain 380,000 or so clones, over 65% of them singletons. In the case of this clone: A junction end diverges from the germline sequence, so it may reflect a read error.

The length of the CDR3 is 13 residues. Germline CDR1 is GTSNPN and CDR2 is SVGIG (reference sequence). V gene TRBV30 combines with J gene TRBJ1-1; the D is unclear. Sequencing was performed on peripheral blood. This TCR derives from a human donor with acute or convalescent COVID-19. The donor label of this sample is uncertain. The CDR3 spells CAWSSTGNTGAFF. The CDR3 bases are TGTGCCTGGAGCTCGACGGGAAACACTGGAGCTTTCTTT.